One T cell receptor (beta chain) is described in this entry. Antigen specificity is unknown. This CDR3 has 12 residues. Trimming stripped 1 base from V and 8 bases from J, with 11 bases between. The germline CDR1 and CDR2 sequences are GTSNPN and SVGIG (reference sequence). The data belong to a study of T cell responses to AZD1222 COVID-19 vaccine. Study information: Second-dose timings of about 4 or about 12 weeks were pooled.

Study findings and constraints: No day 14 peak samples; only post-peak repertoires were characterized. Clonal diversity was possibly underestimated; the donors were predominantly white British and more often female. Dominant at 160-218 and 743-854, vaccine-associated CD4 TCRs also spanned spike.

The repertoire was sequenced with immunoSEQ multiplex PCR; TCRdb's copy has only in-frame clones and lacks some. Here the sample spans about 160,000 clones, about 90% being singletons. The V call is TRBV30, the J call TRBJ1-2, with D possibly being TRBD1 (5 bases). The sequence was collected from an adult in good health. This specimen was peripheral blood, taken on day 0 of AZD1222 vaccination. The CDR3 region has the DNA TGTGCCTGGAGTGGACAGAGAGGCGGCTACACCTTC. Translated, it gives CAWSGQRGGYTF.